This TCR beta chain comes out of a study of cytomegalovirus exposure and HLA in healthy donors. Study details: The Caucasian-associated ancestry cluster contained 81% of the approximately 390 genotyped donors. General study findings and limits: There were several of the most significant clusters that appeared linked to common viral pathogens in a later analysis. Analysis was performed later, and it showed HLA-associated TCR beta chains to be more clonally expanded than equally common others. As immune exposure information, only CMV serostatus was available.

Details on this clone: Its antigen is undetermined.

Trimming took 5 bases from V and 1 from J, leaving 15 bases between them. The CDR3 consists of 16 residues. Per germline, CDR1 SGHAT and CDR2 FQNNGV. Primers: 60 Vbeta forward and 13 Jbeta reverse. Method: immunoSEQ multiplex PCR; TCRdb's copy keeps in-frame clones and lacks some. Of under 150,000 clones listed, approximately 80% are singletons. The gene calls are TRBV11-2 and TRBJ2-4, with a possible D match to TRBD1 (6 bases). The sample comprised PBMCs. This sequence was found in a woman aged 40 to 50 in good health and CMV-seropositive. The CDR3 region is CASSAGTGLAKNIQYF. The DNA of the CDR3 is TGTGCCAGCAGCGCAGGAACAGGGTTGGCCAAAAACATTCAGTACTTC.